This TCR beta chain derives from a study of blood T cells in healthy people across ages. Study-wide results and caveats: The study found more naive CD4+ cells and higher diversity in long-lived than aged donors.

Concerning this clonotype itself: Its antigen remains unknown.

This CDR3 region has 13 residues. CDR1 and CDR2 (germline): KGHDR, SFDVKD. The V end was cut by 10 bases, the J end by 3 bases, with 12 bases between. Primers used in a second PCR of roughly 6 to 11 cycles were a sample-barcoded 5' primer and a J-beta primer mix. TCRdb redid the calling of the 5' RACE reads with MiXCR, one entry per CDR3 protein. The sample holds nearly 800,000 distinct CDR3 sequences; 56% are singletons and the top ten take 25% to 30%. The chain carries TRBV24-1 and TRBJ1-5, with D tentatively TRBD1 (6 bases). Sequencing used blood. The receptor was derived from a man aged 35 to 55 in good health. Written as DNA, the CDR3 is TGTGCCACAGGAGGGGGTGCCAATCAGCCCCAGCATTTT. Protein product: CATGGGANQPQHF.